This T cell receptor beta chain was sequenced during a study of T cell changes during pregnancy in multiple sclerosis (dated by TCRdb to the late 2010s). For the wider study: The study examined how the T cell repertoire changed over the course of pregnancy in women with multiple sclerosis.

At the junction V is shortened by 2 bases and J by 3 bases; bases outside the gene matches: 7. For CDR1 and CDR2, the germline V gene (reference sequence) lists MNHEY and SMNVEV. The CDR3, cysteine through phenylalanine, is 16 amino acids long. Here the CDR3 DNA is all that survives: 48 bases in frame from base 1. Library construction relied on the immunoSEQ multiplex PCR assay. TCRdb holds this immuneACCESS table with in-frame rearrangements only. Some clones are missing; in checked studies, unresolved V genes explain under half, and the rest has no known cause. This sample holds about 5,200 clones; 70% to 85% were observed only once. Around a sixth of the sample is in the top ten clones. Concerning this clone itself: This receptor's antigen is unknown. Per-base qualities were not stored, and no clone one base away is much larger.

Recombination connected TRBV27 to TRBJ2-1; 7 bases in between match TRBD2. The TCR sequence derives from a female donor in good health, enrolled as a control in a pregnancy study. The sample was CD8+ T cells from peripheral blood mononuclear cells, taken in the second trimester of pregnancy. The DNA sequence reads TGTGCCAGCAGTTTAGGGTCGGGGGGAGACTACAATGAGCAGTTCTTC. This gives the protein CASSLGSGGDYNEQFF.